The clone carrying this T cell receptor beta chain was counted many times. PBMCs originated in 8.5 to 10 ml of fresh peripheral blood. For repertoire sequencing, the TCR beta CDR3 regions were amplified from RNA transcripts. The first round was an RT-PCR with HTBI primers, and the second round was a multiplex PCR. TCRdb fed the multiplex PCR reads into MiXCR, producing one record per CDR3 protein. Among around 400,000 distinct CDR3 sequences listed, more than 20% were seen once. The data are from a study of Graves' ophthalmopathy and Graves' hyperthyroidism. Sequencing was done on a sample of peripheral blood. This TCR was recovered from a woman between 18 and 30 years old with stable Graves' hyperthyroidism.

The CDR3 spells CASSFQGSNQPQHF. The CDR3 DNA reads TGTGCCAGCAGTTTTCAGGGGAGCAATCAGCCCCAGCATTTT. This chain uses TRBV28 with TRBJ1-5; maybe TRBD1 (6 bases). V lost 3 bases and J lost 1, with 7 bases in between. The CDR3 length is 14 residues. Germline V gives CDR1 MDHEN, CDR2 SYDVKM.